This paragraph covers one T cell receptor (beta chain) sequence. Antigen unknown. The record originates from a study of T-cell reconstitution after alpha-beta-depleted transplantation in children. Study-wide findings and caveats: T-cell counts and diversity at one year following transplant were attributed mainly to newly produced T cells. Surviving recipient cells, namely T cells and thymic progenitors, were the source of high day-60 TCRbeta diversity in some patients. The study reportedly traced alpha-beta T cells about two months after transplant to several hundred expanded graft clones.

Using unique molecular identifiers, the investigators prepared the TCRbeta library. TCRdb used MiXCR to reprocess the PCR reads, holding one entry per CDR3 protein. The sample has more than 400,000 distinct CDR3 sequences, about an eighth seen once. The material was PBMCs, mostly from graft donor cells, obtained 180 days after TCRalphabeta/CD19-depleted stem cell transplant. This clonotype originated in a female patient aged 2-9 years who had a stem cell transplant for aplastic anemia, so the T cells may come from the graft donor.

The DNA of the CDR3 is TGTGCCAGCAGCGCGATAAGGGGGTTATTGCGGGAGGGCCGTACAGATACGCAGTATTTT. It specifies CASSAIRGLLREGRTDTQYF. The J gene is TRBJ2-3, the V gene TRBV11-1; 9 nucleotides align to TRBD2. Germline CDR1 is SGHAT and CDR2 is FQDESV (reference sequence). The CDR3 spans 20 residues. After removal of 5 bases from V and 3 bases from J, the junction contained 21 bases not matched to a gene.